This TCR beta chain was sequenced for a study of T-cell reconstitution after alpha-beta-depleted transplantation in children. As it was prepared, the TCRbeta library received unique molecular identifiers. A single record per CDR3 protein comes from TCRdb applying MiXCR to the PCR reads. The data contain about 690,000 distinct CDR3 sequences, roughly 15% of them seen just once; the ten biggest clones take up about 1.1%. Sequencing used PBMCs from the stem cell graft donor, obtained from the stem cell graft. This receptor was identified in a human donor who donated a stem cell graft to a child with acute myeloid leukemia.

The CDR3 bases are TGCAGTGCTAGGGGGACTGCGACTAGCGGGTTTCAAGAGACCCAGTACTTC. As protein: CSARGTATSGFQETQYF. The chain recombines TRBV20-1 with TRBJ2-5; 10 bases align to TRBD2. V shed 3 bases, J shed 2 bases, and the junction held 12 bases outside the gene matches. CDR3 size: 17 residues. Germline V CDR1 and CDR2: DFQATT, SNEGSKA (reference sequence).